A selection of T cell receptor beta chains follows, all from one sample in a study of preoperative IRX-2 immunotherapy in early breast cancer. Libraries were prepared by immunoSEQ multiplex PCR; TCRdb keeps only in-frame clonotypes and omits some of them. The sample shows about 45,000 clones, roughly 80% of them seen only once. This specimen consisted of tumor tissue, obtained after IRX-2 immunotherapy. The receptors derive from a human donor with breast cancer. Each CDR3 is given with its conserved first and last residue. The order of the fields is CDR3 protein, J gene, V gene.

CASSQDRQGGYGYTF | TRBJ1-2 | TRBV14
CASSPGMGEQYF | TRBJ2-7 | TRBV18
CASSSPGTAPYEQYF | TRBJ2-7 | TRBV6-8
CASSYGQGLNYGYTF | TRBJ1-2 | TRBV6-7
CSSQQGIYGYTF | TRBJ1-2 | TRBV29-1
CASSMGATLSYNEQFF | TRBJ2-1 | TRBV7-7
CASSLAGGAREQFF | TRBJ2-1 | TRBV6-8
CSVETPGQGGYEQYF | TRBJ2-7 | TRBV29-1
CASSYRTGKSSTDTQYF | TRBJ2-3 | TRBV18
CASSAPVGAYGYTF | TRBJ1-2 | TRBV28
CASSFSGQHNNYEQYF | TRBJ2-7 | TRBV28
CASRDRGDSPLHF | TRBJ1-6 | TRBV19
CSARQGPKSAEAFF | TRBJ1-1 | TRBV29-1
CASSEAGRGGYTF | TRBJ1-2 | TRBV2
CASTLTANTEAFF | TRBJ1-1 | TRBV19
CASSLRNQPQHF | TRBJ1-5 | TRBV19
CAIRTSGDTQYF | TRBJ2-3 | TRBV6-8
CSFTGSWYEQYF | TRBJ2-7 | TRBV29-1
CASRAGGTGELFF | TRBJ2-2 | TRBV10-2
CASSLGTGSGLEQYF | TRBJ2-7 | TRBV5-1
CASSNPPAKNIQYF | TRBJ2-4 | TRBV6-8
CASSLGQMPTGTSRGEQYF | TRBJ2-7 | TRBV11-3
CASSIQGLTEAFF | TRBJ1-1 | TRBV6-8
CAINEPGGKEGSGELFF | TRBJ2-2 | TRBV6-8
CASSLGGASRPQHF | TRBJ1-5 | TRBV11-1
CASSPQGSGELFF | TRBJ2-2 | TRBV18
CASSLGDGGNTIYF | TRBJ1-3 | TRBV5-1
CASSEPGAPFTQYF | TRBJ2-3 | TRBV6-8
CASGLWGAGTDTQYF | TRBJ2-3 | TRBV12-5
CASSLDGVRGDTQYF | TRBJ2-3 | TRBV5-1
CASSKGQGAPGNTIYF | TRBJ1-3 | TRBV19
CASSYPPLAAGGNLNPYEQYF | TRBJ2-7 | TRBV6-8
CASTLQGALHEQYF | TRBJ2-7 | TRBV28
CASSDTGKETQYF | TRBJ2-5 | TRBV6-8
CASRAHGAAETQYF | TRBJ2-5 | TRBV6-8
CASSPSSPGAGGHNEQFF | TRBJ2-1 | TRBV7-1
CASRSRRSTDTQYF | TRBJ2-3 | TRBV7-1
CASSFDGTGGRAQHF | TRBJ1-5 | TRBV7-7
CASSLRTGGEKLFF | TRBJ1-4 | TRBV11-1
CASSPAGGADTQYF | TRBJ2-3 | TRBV18
CASSLEGTSDTQYF | TRBJ2-3 | TRBV7-6
CSVIQGGETQYF | TRBJ2-5 | TRBV29-1
CASSIVPGTEQFF | TRBJ2-1 | TRBV19
CASSLKGTRNTEAFF | TRBJ1-1 | TRBV11-3
CASSTGTSGVTGELFF | TRBJ2-2 | TRBV5-1
CASSLGLADTDTQYF | TRBJ2-3 | TRBV28
CAISESIRSNQPQHF | TRBJ1-5 | TRBV10-3
CASSYSHAVETQYF | TRBJ2-5 | TRBV6-8
CATGSGTGVRKLFF | TRBJ1-4 | TRBV19
CASSPGGREGPNEQFF | TRBJ2-1 | TRBV7-6
CASSVQAGSYEQYF | TRBJ2-7 | TRBV6-8
CASSLRGETYEQYF | TRBJ2-7 | TRBV5-1
CASSLAEFHEQFF | TRBJ2-1 | TRBV7-4